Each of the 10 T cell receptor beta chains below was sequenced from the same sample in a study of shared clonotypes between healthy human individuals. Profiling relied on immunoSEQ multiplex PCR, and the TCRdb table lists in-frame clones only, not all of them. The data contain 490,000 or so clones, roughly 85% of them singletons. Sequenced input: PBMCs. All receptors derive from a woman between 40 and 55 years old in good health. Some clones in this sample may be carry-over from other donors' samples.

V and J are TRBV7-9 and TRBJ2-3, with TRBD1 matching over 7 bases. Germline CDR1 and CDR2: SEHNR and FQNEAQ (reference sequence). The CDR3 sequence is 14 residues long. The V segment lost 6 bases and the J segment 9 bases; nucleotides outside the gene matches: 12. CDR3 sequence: CASSPGTAGDTQYF. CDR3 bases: TGTGCCAGCAGTCCCGGGACAGCTGGCGACACGCAGTATTTT.

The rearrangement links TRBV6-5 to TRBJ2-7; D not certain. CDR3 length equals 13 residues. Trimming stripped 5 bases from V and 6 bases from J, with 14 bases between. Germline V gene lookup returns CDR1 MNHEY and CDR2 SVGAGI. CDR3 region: CASSRIDLSEQYF. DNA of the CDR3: TGTGCCAGCAGTAGGATCGACTTAAGCGAGCAGTACTTC.

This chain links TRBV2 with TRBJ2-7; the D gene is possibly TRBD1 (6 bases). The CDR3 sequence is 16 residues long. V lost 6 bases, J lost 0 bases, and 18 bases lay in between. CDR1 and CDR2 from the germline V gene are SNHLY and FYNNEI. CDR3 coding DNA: TGTGCCAGCAGCTTGGGGGCTATCCCGAGCTCCTACGAGCAGTACTTC. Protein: CASSLGAIPSSYEQYF.

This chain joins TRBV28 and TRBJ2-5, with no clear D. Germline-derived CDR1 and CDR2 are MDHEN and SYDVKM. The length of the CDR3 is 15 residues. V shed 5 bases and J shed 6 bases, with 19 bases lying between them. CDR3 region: CASSVNTNAKKTQYF. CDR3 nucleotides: TGTGCCAGCAGTGTAAACACGAACGCGAAAAAGACCCAGTACTTC.

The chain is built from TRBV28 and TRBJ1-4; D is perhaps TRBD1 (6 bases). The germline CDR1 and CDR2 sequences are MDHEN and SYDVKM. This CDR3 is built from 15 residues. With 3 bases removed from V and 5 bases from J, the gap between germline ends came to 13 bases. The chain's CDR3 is CASSFMGGLNEKLFF. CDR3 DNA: TGTGCCAGCAGTTTCATGGGGGGGCTGAATGAAAAACTGTTTTTT.

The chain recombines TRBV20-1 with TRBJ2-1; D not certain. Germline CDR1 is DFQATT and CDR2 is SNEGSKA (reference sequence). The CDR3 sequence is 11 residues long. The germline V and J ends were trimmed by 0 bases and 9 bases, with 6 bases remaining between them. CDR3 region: CSAREKFEQFF. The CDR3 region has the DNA TGCAGTGCTAGAGAGAAGTTTGAGCAGTTCTTC.

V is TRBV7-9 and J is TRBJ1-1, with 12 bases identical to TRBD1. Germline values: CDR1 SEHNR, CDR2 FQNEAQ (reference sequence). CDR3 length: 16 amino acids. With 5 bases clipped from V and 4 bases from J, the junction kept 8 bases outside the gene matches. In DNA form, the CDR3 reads TGTGCCAGCAGCGGGGGACAGGGGGCTGGCGGCACTGAAGCTTTCTTT. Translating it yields CASSGGQGAGGTEAFF.

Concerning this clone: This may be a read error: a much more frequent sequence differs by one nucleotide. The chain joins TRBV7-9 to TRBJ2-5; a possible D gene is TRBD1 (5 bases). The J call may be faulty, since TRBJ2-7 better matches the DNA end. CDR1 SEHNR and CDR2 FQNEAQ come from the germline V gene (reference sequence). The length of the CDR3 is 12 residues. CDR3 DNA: TGTGCCAGCAGCTTGCAGGGCTACGAGCAGTACTTC. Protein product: CASSLQGYEQYF.

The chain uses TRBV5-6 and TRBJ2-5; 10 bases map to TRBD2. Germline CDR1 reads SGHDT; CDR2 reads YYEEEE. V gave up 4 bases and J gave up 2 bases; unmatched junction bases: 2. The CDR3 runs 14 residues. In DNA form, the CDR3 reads TGTGCCAGCAGCCGGACTAGCGGACAAGAGACCCAGTACTTC. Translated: CASSRTSGQETQYF.

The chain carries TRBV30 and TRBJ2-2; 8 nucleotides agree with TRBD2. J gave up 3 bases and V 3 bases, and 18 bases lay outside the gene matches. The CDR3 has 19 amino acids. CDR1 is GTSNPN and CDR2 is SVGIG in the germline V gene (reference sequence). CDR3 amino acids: CAWSLLLISGTRDTGELFF. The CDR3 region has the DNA TGTGCCTGGAGCCTCCTATTAATATCCGGGACTAGAGACACCGGGGAGCTGTTTTTT. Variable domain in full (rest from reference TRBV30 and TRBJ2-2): SQTIHQWPATLVQPVGSPLSLECTVEGTSNPNLYWYRQAAGRGLQLLFYSVGIGQISSEVPQNLSASRPQDRQFILSSKKLLLSDSGFYLCAWSLLLISGTRDTGELFFGEGSRLTVL.